This T cell receptor (beta chain) was captured in a study of T-cell reconstitution after alpha-beta-depleted transplantation in children. At least ten counts were recorded for this clonotype. The CDR3 is 12 amino acids. V was pared by 1 base and J by 7 bases, with 7 bases between. Germline values: CDR1 MDHEN, CDR2 SYDVKM. Unique molecular identifiers featured in how the TCRbeta library was prepared. TCRdb re-called the PCR reads with MiXCR, one entry per CDR3 protein. The table lists 200,000 to 300,000 distinct CDR3 sequences, around 12% of them singletons, with 2.6% in the top ten. The sequence came from a human donor who donated a stem cell graft to a child with acute lymphoblastic leukemia. The material was PBMCs from the stem cell graft donor, obtained from the stem cell graft. This chain uses TRBV28 with TRBJ1-2; D not resolved. For the CDR3, the DNA is TGTGCCAGCAGTTTATACCCCACTGGCTACACCTTC. Protein: CASSLYPTGYTF.